This is a list of T cell receptor beta chains from one sample in a study of technical replicates of blood from a few donors. The assay was immunoSEQ multiplex PCR, and TCRdb's table has in-frame clones only and misses some. There are some 66,000 clones in the sample; nearly 98% occur only once, and around 0.16% lies in the top ten. Material: T cells isolated from PBMCs. Source of these receptors: a human donor in good health. Both conserved end residues are part of each CDR3. Each record gives: J gene, V gene, clone size, D gene, CDR3 protein, CDR3 DNA. The D gene is left open where the match is weak. A row's size may be missing; if present it is once, few, many or a size class.

j_call: TRBJ2-2; v_call: TRBV29-1; clone_size: .; d_call: .; cdr3_aa: CSVEAGRTGELFF; cdr3_nt: TGCAGCGTTGAAGCTGGGAGGACCGGGGAGCTGTTTTTT
j_call: TRBJ2-1; v_call: TRBV5-1; clone_size: .; d_call: TRBD2; cdr3_aa: CASSLVGTSDNEQFF; cdr3_nt: TGCGCCAGCAGCTTGGTCGGGACTAGCGACAATGAGCAGTTCTTC
j_call: TRBJ2-3; v_call: TRBV5-4; clone_size: .; d_call: .; cdr3_aa: CASSLGISADTQYF; cdr3_nt: TGTGCCAGCAGCTTGGGAATTAGCGCAGATACGCAGTATTTT
j_call: TRBJ2-1; v_call: TRBV11-2; clone_size: .; d_call: TRBD2; cdr3_aa: CASSLVRLAGGSFGNEQFF; cdr3_nt: TGTGCCAGCAGCTTAGTTAGGCTAGCGGGAGGATCTTTCGGCAATGAGCAGTTCTTC
j_call: TRBJ2-3; v_call: TRBV7-9; clone_size: .; d_call: TRBD2; cdr3_aa: CASSLKGLAGEVDTQYF; cdr3_nt: TGTGCCAGCAGCTTAAAAGGGCTAGCGGGAGAGGTAGATACGCAGTATTTT
j_call: TRBJ2-3; v_call: TRBV9; clone_size: .; d_call: TRBD1; cdr3_aa: CASSMDRGQDTQYF; cdr3_nt: TGTGCCAGCAGCATGGACAGGGGGCAAGATACGCAGTATTTT
j_call: TRBJ2-5; v_call: TRBV5-1; clone_size: .; d_call: TRBD1; cdr3_aa: CASSTGGEETQYF; cdr3_nt: TGCGCCAGCAGCACAGGGGGCGAAGAGACCCAGTACTTC
j_call: TRBJ1-2; v_call: TRBV6-5; clone_size: .; d_call: TRBD1; cdr3_aa: CASSPRQGATGYTF; cdr3_nt: TGTGCCAGCAGTCCTCGACAGGGGGCGACCGGCTACACCTTC
j_call: TRBJ2-3; v_call: TRBV27; clone_size: .; d_call: TRBD1; cdr3_aa: CASSPGQGVGAQYF; cdr3_nt: TGTGCCAGCAGTCCCGGACAGGGTGTGGGCGCGCAGTATTTT
j_call: TRBJ2-1; v_call: TRBV4-1; clone_size: .; d_call: .; cdr3_aa: CASSPEGSSGDPYIF; cdr3_nt: TGCGCCAGCAGCCCAGAGGGGAGCTCGGGTGACCCGTACATCTTC
j_call: TRBJ2-7; v_call: TRBV29-1; clone_size: .; d_call: .; cdr3_aa: CSVQTYSDYEQYF; cdr3_nt: TGCAGCGTTCAGACCTACAGTGACTACGAGCAGTACTTC
j_call: TRBJ1-2; v_call: TRBV11-3; clone_size: .; d_call: TRBD1; cdr3_aa: CASSLKKGTGHGYTF; cdr3_nt: TGTGCCAGCAGCTTAAAGAAGGGGACAGGGCACGGCTACACCTTC
j_call: TRBJ2-7; v_call: TRBV5-4; clone_size: .; d_call: TRBD2; cdr3_aa: CASSFRASGGHFFYEQYF; cdr3_nt: TGTGCCAGCAGCTTTAGGGCCTCGGGGGGGCACTTCTTCTACGAGCAGTACTTC
j_call: TRBJ2-1; v_call: TRBV6-5; clone_size: .; d_call: .; cdr3_aa: CASRTVSSYNEQFF; cdr3_nt: TGTGCCAGCAGGACAGTGAGCTCCTACAATGAGCAGTTCTTC
j_call: TRBJ2-1; v_call: TRBV29-1; clone_size: .; d_call: TRBD2; cdr3_aa: CSVEDGLAEYNEQFF; cdr3_nt: TGCAGCGTTGAGGACGGACTAGCGGAGTACAATGAGCAGTTCTTC
j_call: TRBJ1-1; v_call: TRBV13; clone_size: .; d_call: .; cdr3_aa: CASSLVGGRTEAFF; cdr3_nt: TGTGCCAGCAGCTTAGTTGGGGGGAGAACTGAAGCTTTCTTT
j_call: TRBJ1-2; v_call: TRBV28; clone_size: .; d_call: .; cdr3_aa: CASRWARGSYF; cdr3_nt: .
j_call: TRBJ2-1; v_call: TRBV28; clone_size: .; d_call: .; cdr3_aa: CASSFLARTGDEQFF; cdr3_nt: TGTGCCAGCAGTTTTTTAGCCCGCACGGGGGATGAGCAGTTCTTC
j_call: TRBJ2-1; v_call: TRBV4-1; clone_size: .; d_call: TRBD1; cdr3_aa: CASSQDRTGGSYNEQFF; cdr3_nt: TGCGCCAGCAGCCAAGATAGGACAGGGGGCTCCTACAATGAGCAGTTCTTC
j_call: TRBJ1-3; v_call: TRBV6-5; clone_size: .; d_call: .; cdr3_aa: CASSYGTASRNTIYF; cdr3_nt: TGTGCCAGCAGTTACGGGACTGCTAGCAGGAACACCATATATTTT
j_call: TRBJ2-5; v_call: TRBV4-1; clone_size: .; d_call: .; cdr3_aa: CASSQDRGAGKQETQYF; cdr3_nt: TGCGCCAGCAGCCAAGATCGTGGGGCAGGGAAACAAGAGACCCAGTACTTC
j_call: TRBJ1-1; v_call: TRBV30; clone_size: .; d_call: TRBD1; cdr3_aa: CAWQETGTGNTEAFF; cdr3_nt: TGTGCCTGGCAAGAAACCGGGACAGGGAACACTGAAGCTTTCTTT
j_call: TRBJ2-1; v_call: TRBV2; clone_size: .; d_call: .; cdr3_aa: CASSLLGNEQFF; cdr3_nt: TGTGCCAGCAGTCTCCTAGGTAATGAGCAGTTCTTC
j_call: TRBJ1-1; v_call: TRBV7-3; clone_size: .; d_call: .; cdr3_aa: CASSSAGGEAFF; cdr3_nt: TGTGCCAGCAGCTCCGCGGGGGGTGAAGCTTTCTTT
j_call: TRBJ2-5; v_call: TRBV7-8; clone_size: .; d_call: TRBD1; cdr3_aa: CASSALRDRDSKETQYF; cdr3_nt: TGTGCCAGCAGCGCCCTCCGGGACAGGGACAGTAAAGAGACCCAGTACTTC
j_call: TRBJ1-2; v_call: TRBV14; clone_size: once; d_call: TRBD1; cdr3_aa: CASSQDLNRGNGYTF; cdr3_nt: TGTGCCAGCAGCCAAGATCTGAACAGGGGCAATGGCTACACCTTC
j_call: TRBJ2-7; v_call: TRBV6-5; clone_size: .; d_call: .; cdr3_aa: CASSYQGGTYEQYF; cdr3_nt: TGTGCCAGCAGCTACCAGGGCGGTACCTACGAGCAGTACTTC
j_call: TRBJ1-1; v_call: TRBV5-1; clone_size: .; d_call: .; cdr3_aa: CASSAGSNTEAFF; cdr3_nt: TGCGCCAGCTCGGCCGGGAGCAACACTGAAGCTTTCTTT
j_call: TRBJ2-5; v_call: TRBV5-1; clone_size: .; d_call: .; cdr3_aa: CASSLGDFFETQYF; cdr3_nt: TGCGCCAGCAGCTTGGGAGACTTCTTTGAGACCCAGTACTTC
j_call: TRBJ2-7; v_call: TRBV28; clone_size: .; d_call: TRBD1; cdr3_aa: CATGTVAPYEQYF; cdr3_nt: TGTGCCACCGGGACAGTTGCCCCCTACGAGCAGTACTTC
j_call: TRBJ2-1; v_call: TRBV29-1; clone_size: .; d_call: .; cdr3_aa: CLASSYNEQFF; cdr3_nt: TGCTTGGCCAGCTCCTACAATGAGCAGTTCTTC
j_call: TRBJ2-7; v_call: TRBV2; clone_size: .; d_call: .; cdr3_aa: CASSQSYEQYF; cdr3_nt: TGTGCCAGCAGTCAGTCATACGAGCAGTACTTC
j_call: TRBJ1-2; v_call: TRBV5-1; clone_size: .; d_call: TRBD1; cdr3_aa: CASSQGQGSSGYTF; cdr3_nt: TGCGCCAGCAGCCAGGGACAGGGGTCCTCTGGCTACACCTTC
j_call: TRBJ1-2; v_call: TRBV6-1; clone_size: .; d_call: .; cdr3_aa: CASSEAAIPGTYGYTF; cdr3_nt: TGTGCCAGCAGTGAAGCGGCAATACCGGGGACTTATGGCTACACCTTC
j_call: TRBJ1-1; v_call: TRBV5-1; clone_size: .; d_call: TRBD1; cdr3_aa: CASSLAWLTGDGRTEAFF; cdr3_nt: TGCGCCAGCAGCTTGGCCTGGTTGACAGGGGATGGGAGGACTGAAGCTTTCTTT
j_call: TRBJ1-2; v_call: TRBV10-2; clone_size: .; d_call: .; cdr3_aa: CASSEPGTNDHGYTF; cdr3_nt: TGCGCCAGCTCCGAACCGGGGACAAATGACCATGGCTACACCTTC
j_call: TRBJ1-3; v_call: TRBV11-1; clone_size: .; d_call: .; cdr3_aa: CASSLTVYSGNTIYF; cdr3_nt: TGTGCCAGCAGCTTAACGGTTTACTCTGGAAACACCATATATTTT
j_call: TRBJ2-7; v_call: TRBV5-4; clone_size: .; d_call: TRBD2; cdr3_aa: CASSGLAGGVYEQYF; cdr3_nt: TGTGCCAGCAGCGGCTTAGCGGGAGGGGTCTACGAGCAGTACTTC
j_call: TRBJ2-1; v_call: TRBV27; clone_size: once; d_call: TRBD2; cdr3_aa: CASSLSLAGGNEQFF; cdr3_nt: TGTGCCAGCAGTTTATCCCTAGCGGGGGGCAATGAGCAGTTCTTC
j_call: TRBJ2-3; v_call: TRBV11-3; clone_size: .; d_call: TRBD2; cdr3_aa: CASSRKLAGGPDTQYF; cdr3_nt: TGTGCCAGCAGCCGAAAACTAGCGGGAGGGCCAGATACGCAGTATTTT
j_call: TRBJ2-2; v_call: TRBV19; clone_size: .; d_call: TRBD1; cdr3_aa: CASSRTGSTGELFF; cdr3_nt: TGTGCCAGTAGTAGGACAGGTTCCACCGGGGAGCTGTTTTTT
j_call: TRBJ1-1; v_call: TRBV5-1; clone_size: .; d_call: TRBD1; cdr3_aa: CASSLGPNRGNTEAFF; cdr3_nt: TGCGCCAGCAGCTTGGGACCCAACAGGGGGAACACTGAAGCTTTCTTT
j_call: TRBJ1-2; v_call: TRBV7-9; clone_size: .; d_call: .; cdr3_aa: CASSRQDYGYTF; cdr3_nt: TGTGCCAGCAGCCGACAGGACTATGGCTACACCTTC
j_call: TRBJ2-2; v_call: TRBV5-4; clone_size: .; d_call: TRBD2; cdr3_aa: CASTWGTMNTGELFF; cdr3_nt: TGTGCCAGCACCTGGGGGACTATGAACACCGGGGAGCTGTTTTTT
j_call: TRBJ2-2; v_call: TRBV2; clone_size: .; d_call: .; cdr3_aa: CASNGGVGTGELFF; cdr3_nt: TGTGCCAGCAACGGGGGAGTGGGCACCGGGGAGCTGTTTTTT
j_call: TRBJ2-3; v_call: TRBV2; clone_size: .; d_call: .; cdr3_aa: CASKPSAARDGTDTQYF; cdr3_nt: TGTGCCAGCAAGCCATCTGCGGCCCGTGATGGGACAGATACGCAGTATTTT
j_call: TRBJ1-1; v_call: TRBV6-4; clone_size: .; d_call: .; cdr3_aa: CASSETQRTEAFF; cdr3_nt: TGTGCCAGCAGTGAGACACAGAGAACTGAAGCTTTCTTT
j_call: TRBJ2-1; v_call: TRBV4-1; clone_size: .; d_call: TRBD2; cdr3_aa: CASSQAGGLNEQFF; cdr3_nt: TGCGCCAGCAGCCAAGCGGGGGGGCTCAATGAGCAGTTCTTC
j_call: TRBJ2-5; v_call: TRBV7-9; clone_size: .; d_call: .; cdr3_aa: CASSPTEETQYF; cdr3_nt: TGTGCCAGCAGCCCGACAGAAGAGACCCAGTACTTC
j_call: TRBJ2-1; v_call: TRBV27; clone_size: few; d_call: TRBD1; cdr3_aa: CASSRDRANEQFF; cdr3_nt: TGTGCCAGCAGCCGGGACAGGGCGAATGAGCAGTTCTTC
j_call: TRBJ2-2; v_call: TRBV5-1; clone_size: .; d_call: .; cdr3_aa: CASSRTYGRTGELFF; cdr3_nt: TGCGCCAGCAGCCGCACCTACGGCAGGACCGGGGAGCTGTTTTTT
j_call: TRBJ2-3; v_call: TRBV30; clone_size: .; d_call: .; cdr3_aa: CASPQGSSTDTQYF; cdr3_nt: TGTGCCTCACCTCAGGGATCTAGCACAGATACGCAGTATTTT
j_call: TRBJ2-7; v_call: TRBV6-5; clone_size: once; d_call: TRBD2; cdr3_aa: CASSYRGESAYEQYF; cdr3_nt: TGTGCCAGCAGTTACCGGGGGGAATCGGCGTACGAGCAGTACTTC
j_call: TRBJ1-4; v_call: TRBV9; clone_size: .; d_call: .; cdr3_aa: CASSLGGSDEKLFF; cdr3_nt: TGTGCCAGCAGCCTTGGCGGGTCTGATGAAAAACTGTTTTTT
j_call: TRBJ1-2; v_call: TRBV30; clone_size: once; d_call: .; cdr3_aa: CAWREQGPTYGYTF; cdr3_nt: TGTGCCTGGAGGGAGCAGGGGCCCACCTATGGCTACACCTTC
j_call: TRBJ1-2; v_call: TRBV19; clone_size: .; d_call: TRBD1; cdr3_aa: CASSRYYGQGDYGYTF; cdr3_nt: TGTGCCAGTAGTCGATATTACGGACAGGGAGACTATGGCTACACCTTC